One and the same sample provided the 11 T cell receptor beta chains below, sequenced in a study of blood T cell repertoires in COVID-19 (dated by TCRdb to 2019 to 2021). The library was obtained by the immunoSEQ multiplex PCR assay. TCRdb's version of the immuneACCESS table is confined to in-frame rearrangements and falls short of the full clone set. An unresolved V gene accounts for under half of the shortfall where checked; the remainder is of unknown origin. The sample table contains hundreds of thousands of clones; only one count was recorded for more than 80% of them. Over 1.3% of the sample comes from the top ten. Input material: peripheral blood. The receptors come from a woman aged 25 to 45 with active or convalescent COVID-19.

The chain combines TRBV27 with TRBJ1-2, with 7 positions matching TRBD1. V trimming: 8 bases; J trimming: 3 bases; junction bases outside the gene matches: 15. CDR1 and CDR2 (germline): MNHEY, SMNVEV (reference sequence). The CDR3 is 16 residues long. In DNA, the CDR3 is TGTGCCAGCTCGCGACTCGACTCCACAGGGGACTATGGCTACACCTTC. Residues: CASSRLDSTGDYGYTF.

The chain has TRBV6-5 and TRBJ1-1; D is perhaps TRBD1 (6 bases). The germline CDR1 and CDR2 sequences are MNHEY and SVGAGI. V was cut by 6 bases and J by 1 base, with 15 bases left in between. The CDR3 extends over 15 amino acids. The CDR3 DNA reads TGTGCCAGCAGGCCGGGGGGCAAAAGGAACACTGAAGCTTTCTTT. Its protein is CASRPGGKRNTEAFF.

The rearrangement links TRBV6-5 to TRBJ1-1; D gene unclear. The CDR3 extends over 13 amino acids. Germline V gene sequence: CDR1 MNHEY, CDR2 SVGAGI. V was shortened by 7 bases and J by 1 base, with 10 bases between the two germline ends. The CDR3 DNA reads TGTGCCAGCACCCCACCGAGGAACACTGAAGCTTTCTTT. It encodes CASTPPRNTEAFF.

The table lists this clone with a few counts. This chain links TRBV7-8 with TRBJ1-2, with D hard to call. The CDR3 consists of 13 residues. V lost 1 base to trimming and J lost 4 bases, with 7 bases between them. Germline assignment: CDR1 SGHVS and CDR2 FQNEAQ. The CDR3 region is CASSLGTAYGYTF. The DNA for the CDR3 is TGTGCCAGCAGCTTAGGCACAGCCTATGGCTACACCTTC.

CDR3 in DNA: TGCGCCAGCACACTAGCGAACACCGGGGAGCTGTTTTTT. Translating it yields CASTLANTGELFF. The J gene is TRBJ2-2, the V gene TRBV5-1; TRBD2 is a possible D gene (5 bases). Deletions cut 6 bases from V and 0 bases from J, with 6 bases between. Looked up from germline, CDR1 is SGHRS and CDR2 is YFSETQ. The CDR3 has 13 residues.

The V call is TRBV7-2, the J call TRBJ1-5; TRBD1 agrees at 9 bases. The germline CDR1 and CDR2 sequences are SGHTA and FQGNSA. The V and J ends lost 0 bases and 7 bases, in that order; junction bases with no gene match: 13. CDR3 length: 18 amino acids. CDR3 nucleotide sequence: TGTGCCAGCAGCTTAGCCCCCTCCACCGACAGGGGGAGGCAGCCCCAGCATTTT. Its translation is CASSLAPSTDRGRQPQHF.

About this clone: A read error may account for a junction end that differs from germline. V gene TRBV7-9 combines with J gene TRBJ1-1; TRBD1 might be the D (6 bases). This CDR3 has 13 amino acids. The germline CDR1 and CDR2 sequences are SEHNR and FQNEAQ (reference sequence). The CDR3 sequence: CASSTTGNTEAFF. The CDR3 DNA sequence: TGCGCCAGCAGCACGACAGGGAACACTGAAGCTTTCTTT.

V is TRBV19 and J is TRBJ1-4; D unresolved. The CDR3 spans 12 residues. CDR1 is LNHDA, CDR2 SQIVND, per germline (reference sequence). The V end was cut by 8 bases, the J end by 9 bases, with 13 bases between. The DNA for the CDR3 is TGTGCCAGTTCTACCGCTGAGCAAAAACTGTTTTTT. Its protein is CASSTAEQKLFF.

The chain is built from TRBV14 and TRBJ2-1; TRBD1 agrees at 9 bases. After removal of 1 base from V and 4 bases from J, the junction contained 11 bases not matched to a gene. CDR3 length: 18 amino acids. Germline V gene sequence: CDR1 SGHDN, CDR2 FVKESK. The CDR3, as DNA: TGTGCCAGCAGCCAAGTCGGGTGGACAGGGGCGCTTTACAATGAGCAGTTCTTC. Its translation is CASSQVGWTGALYNEQFF.

The V and J genes are TRBV7-8 and TRBJ1-1; D perhaps matches TRBD1 (6 bases). This CDR3 is built from 14 residues. CDR1 and CDR2 (germline): SGHVS, FQNEAQ. Deletions cut 5 bases from V and 0 bases from J, with 10 bases between. CDR3 region: CASSGGAMNTEAFF. CDR3 bases: TGTGCCAGCAGCGGGGGGGCGATGAACACTGAAGCTTTCTTT.

The chain combines TRBV10-3 with TRBJ2-2; D not resolved. The CDR3 consists of 14 residues. Germline V CDR1 and CDR2: ENHRY, SYGVKD. V lost 3 bases, J lost 2 bases, and 7 bases lay in between. This chain's CDR3 is CAISDSGNTGELFF. CDR3 DNA: TGTGCCATCAGTGACAGTGGTAACACCGGGGAGCTGTTTTTT.